The rows below give T cell receptor beta chains drawn from one sample of a study of blood T cell repertoires in COVID-19. Here immunoSEQ multiplex PCR was the method, and the copy in TCRdb shows in-frame clones only, minus some. The sample gives under 300,000 clones, approximately 79% of which show up once; around 4.1% is in the top ten. Sample: peripheral blood. The receptors here all came from a woman in her thirties or forties with active or convalescent COVID-19. Both conserved end residues are part of each CDR3. The D gene is left open where the match is weak. Only some rows state a clone size, as once, few, many or a class for expanded clones.

clone size	V gene	J gene	D gene	CDR3 DNA	CDR3 protein
few	TRBV6-5	TRBJ2-7	.	TGTGCCAGCAGACCATTCACCGGGGACTACGAGCAGTACTTC	CASRPFTGDYEQYF
once	TRBV2	TRBJ1-6	TRBD1	TGTGCCAGCAGTGAGGACAGGGGAAAGGGTTCACCCCTCCACTTT	CASSEDRGKGSPLHF
.	TRBV28	TRBJ1-5	TRBD1	TGTGCCAGCAGCCGGGACAGTATCAATCAGCCCCAGCATTTT	CASSRDSINQPQHF
.	TRBV7-3	TRBJ2-2	.	TGTGCCAGCAGCTTAAATCCAGCGACCGGGGAGCTGTTTTTT	CASSLNPATGELFF
.	TRBV30	TRBJ1-2	.	TGTGCCTGGAGCGTAGTAGAGGGAGGCTACACCTTC	CAWSVVEGGYTF
.	TRBV4-2	TRBJ2-2	.	TGTGCCAGCAGCCAAGGTCTTTCACAGACGAACACCGGGGAGCTGTTTTTT	CASSQGLSQTNTGELFF
.	TRBV7-9	TRBJ1-2	.	TGTGCCAGCAGCCCCGGAGGGGCCGCCTATGGCTACACCTTC	CASSPGGAAYGYTF
.	TRBV3-1/TRBV3-2	TRBJ2-6	.	TGTGCCAGCAGCCGGGGAGTGGATGCTGGGGCCAACGTCCTGACTTTC	CASSRGVDAGANVLTF
.	TRBV27	TRBJ2-4	.	TGTGCCAGCAGTTGGGACAACAAAAACATTCAGTACTTC	CASSWDNKNIQYF
.	TRBV9	TRBJ2-3	.	TGTGCCAGCAGCGCCCGGGGGTTAGACACAGATACGCAGTATTTT	CASSARGLDTDTQYF
.	TRBV30	TRBJ2-7	TRBD2	TGTGCCTGGGGATTCGGGGGGTCGTCCTACGAGCAGTACTTC	CAWGFGGSSYEQYF
.	TRBV7-9	TRBJ1-4	TRBD1	TGTGCCAGCAGCCCGGGACAGGGGAATGGAGAGGATGAAAAACTGTTTTTT	CASSPGQGNGEDEKLFF
.	TRBV7-2	TRBJ2-5	.	TGTGCCAGCAGCTTAGGTGGTCTTAGGAGGACCCAGTACTTC	CASSLGGLRRTQYF
once	TRBV11-2	TRBJ1-1	.	TGTGCCAGCAGCCAAGGACACCTACGGGGGACTGAAGCTTTCTTT	CASSQGHLRGTEAFF
.	TRBV30	TRBJ1-2	.	TGTGCCTGGAGTGTCATACTTGGCTATGGCTACACCTTC	CAWSVILGYGYTF
.	TRBV5-1	TRBJ2-1	.	TGCGCCAGCAGGGACAGCTCCTACAATGAGCAGTTCTTC	CASRDSSYNEQFF
.	TRBV10-2	TRBJ2-5	TRBD2	TGCGCCAGCGATAGCGGGGGGGCTGGGGAGACCCAGTACTTC	CASDSGGAGETQYF
.	TRBV7-9	TRBJ2-7	TRBD1	TGTGCCAGCAGCCCTGGACAGGGTACCTACGAGCAGTACTTC	CASSPGQGTYEQYF
.	TRBV10-3	TRBJ1-3	.	TGTGCCATCAGTGAGTCCTCGTCCACAGGCCCCTCTGGAAACACCATATATTTT	CAISESSSTGPSGNTIYF
.	TRBV27	TRBJ1-6	.	TGTGCCAACGGAGGTGAGCTCCGAAGTGGGTCCTATAATTCACCCCTCCACTTT	CANGGELRSGSYNSPLHF
.	TRBV3-1/TRBV3-2	TRBJ2-6	TRBD1	TGTGCCAGCAGCCCTAGACAGGGGGCCTCTGGGGCCAACGTCCTGACTTTC	CASSPRQGASGANVLTF
few	TRBV12-3/TRBV12-4	TRBJ2-7	TRBD1	TGTGCCAGCAGTACAGGGGCCTACGAGCAGTACTTC	CASSTGAYEQYF
.	TRBV5-1	TRBJ2-6	.	TGCGCCCGCAGCTGGGGGGGGGCAAGCTCTGGGGCCAACGTCCTGACTTTC	CARSWGGASSGANVLTF
.	TRBV5-6	TRBJ1-6	.	TGTGCCAGCAGCTTGATTAGTTCACGGTCACCCCTCCACTTT	CASSLISSRSPLHF
once	TRBV10-3	TRBJ2-7	TRBD1	TGTGCCATCAGTGAGTCGGGGCCAGGGGGCCGCGAGCAGTACTTC	CAISESGPGGREQYF
.	TRBV4-1	TRBJ2-3	TRBD1	TGCGCCAGCAGGGGACAGATTAGCACAGATACGCAGTATTTT	CASRGQISTDTQYF
.	TRBV11-1	TRBJ2-5	TRBD2	TGTGCCAGCAGCTTCGGCGGGGGGACAGAGACCCAGTACTTC	CASSFGGGTETQYF
once	TRBV3-1/TRBV3-2	TRBJ1-2	.	TGTGCCAGCAGCCAAGTCCGGGAGGGGAACTATGGCTACACCTTC	CASSQVREGNYGYTF
.	TRBV5-1	TRBJ2-2	.	TGCGCCAGCAGCTTTCGGCAGGGTTCAACCCTGAACACCGGGGAGCTGTTTTTT	CASSFRQGSTLNTGELFF
many	TRBV6-5	TRBJ2-1	TRBD1	TGTGCCAGCAGTTTCAACAGGGGGCGCAACAATGAGCAGTTCTTC	CASSFNRGRNNEQFF
.	TRBV6-5	TRBJ2-5	.	TGTGCCAGCAACAATGGGCACTTGGAGACCCAGTACTTC	CASNNGHLETQYF
.	TRBV13	TRBJ2-2	.	.	CASSLDRGRRAGELFF
once	TRBV29-1	TRBJ1-2	TRBD1	TGCAGCGTTGTGACAGGGTTCTATGGCTACACCTTC	CSVVTGFYGYTF
.	TRBV2	TRBJ2-4	TRBD2	TGTGCCAGCACTCTTCCGGCGGGAGATAAAAACATTCAGTACTTC	CASTLPAGDKNIQYF
.	TRBV29-1	TRBJ1-3	.	TGCAGCGTTTGGGGGACACGGGCAAACACCATATATTTT	CSVWGTRANTIYF
once	TRBV29-1	TRBJ1-5	.	TGCAGCGTTGCGACAGGTCGGGATCAGCCCCAGCATTTT	CSVATGRDQPQHF
.	TRBV4-1	TRBJ2-3	.	TGCGCCAGCAGCCAAGAAGGTCTAGCTAGCACAGATACGCAGTATTTT	CASSQEGLASTDTQYF
.	TRBV2	TRBJ2-1	TRBD2	TGTGCCAGCAGAGATAGCGGGGGGCCGGACGGTGAGCAGTTCTTC	CASRDSGGPDGEQFF
.	TRBV5-8	TRBJ2-3	.	TGTGCCAGCAGCAAGTCGGGGTATAGCACAGATACGCAGTATTTT	CASSKSGYSTDTQYF
.	TRBV7-9	TRBJ1-2	.	TGTGCCAGCAGAGTCGGCCAGGGATTGGGGGGCTACACCTTC	CASRVGQGLGGYTF
.	TRBV5-6	TRBJ1-1	.	TGTGCCAGCAGCTTGGTCCAGGGAAGGGCTGAAGCTTTCTTT	CASSLVQGRAEAFF